This TCR beta chain originates from a study of T cell responses to AZD1222 COVID-19 vaccine. Study-level information: Analysis merged second doses at about 4 or about 12 weeks.

Repertoires were generated with immunoSEQ multiplex PCR, while TCRdb's copy carries only in-frame clones and drops some. The top ten hold 13% of the sample, which has 80,000 to 100,000 clones, roughly 90% seen once. The CDR3 runs to 15 residues. CDR1 and CDR2 from the germline V gene are LGHDT and YNNKEL (reference sequence). The V gene lost 5 bases and the J gene lost 4 bases, with 15 bases spanning the gap. Study observations and caveats: Compared with day 0, the breadth and depth of the Spike-specific TCR repertoire rose significantly after two doses of AZD1222. Donors were mostly white British, more females; clonal diversity possibly underestimated.

In this sample, this clone turned up a few times. Its antigen remains unidentified. This clonotype was obtained from an adult in good health. This specimen consisted of peripheral blood, obtained on day 0 of AZD1222 vaccination. This chain uses TRBV3-1 (or the pseudogene TRBV3-2) with TRBJ1-5; the D is unclear. CDR3 region: CASSLSSFRNQPQHF. In DNA form, the CDR3 reads TGTGCCAGCAGCTTGAGTAGCTTTAGGAATCAGCCCCAGCATTTT.